What follows are 20 T cell receptor beta chains derived from one specimen sequenced in a study of vaccination effects on CD4 cells after COVID-19. The data were produced by immunoSEQ multiplex PCR, yet TCRdb's version contains in-frame clones alone and is incomplete. Of approximately 68,000 clones listed, around 78% are singletons. Antigen-specific CD4+ T cells expanded by the ViraFEST assay with viral peptide pools were then sequenced. Following a roughly 11-day culture, CD4+ T cells were purified. Each vaccine recipient was nucleocapsid antibody negative and had no prior SARS-CoV-2 infection. Their antigen targets remain unknown. Source: CD4+ T cells from PBMCs cultured with SARS-CoV-2 spike peptides, taken before COVID-19 vaccination. The receptors derive from a human donor who received a COVID-19 vaccine.

The chain recombines TRBV11-1 with TRBJ1-1; perhaps TRBD1 as D (6 bases). The CDR3 consists of 16 residues. In germline, CDR1 is SGHAT, CDR2 FQDESV (reference sequence). The V end was cut by 0 bases, the J end by 2 bases, with 13 bases between. CDR3 coding DNA: TGTGCCAGCAGCTTAGCCTTGGGGGGCTATAACACTGAAGCTTTCTTT. Translated: CASSLALGGYNTEAFF.

This clone occurred a few times. Sequence at one end of the junction differs from germline and may be a read error. The genes are TRBV29-1 and TRBJ1-1, with D perhaps matching TRBD1 (6 bases). The CDR3 is made up of 12 amino acids. The V gene's germline CDR1 is SQVTM and CDR2 ANQGSEA. The CDR3 here is CSVEGGNTEAFF. For the CDR3, the DNA is TGCAGCGTCGAAGGGGGAAACACTGAAGCTTTCTTT.

The rearrangement links TRBV13 to TRBJ1-1, with TRBD1 as a possible D gene (6 bases). Germline V lookup: CDR1 PRHDT, CDR2 FYEKMQ (reference sequence). The CDR3 runs 15 residues. V was clipped by 2 bases and J by 5 bases, with 15 bases between them. CDR3 nucleotide sequence: TGTGCCAGCAGCTTATTCGCAGGGGCGGATACTGAAGCTTTCTTT. Its protein product is CASSLFAGADTEAFF.

V usage is TRBV3-1 (or the pseudogene TRBV3-2) and J usage is TRBJ1-2; the D is unclear. Germline-derived CDR1 and CDR2 are LGHDT and YNNKEL (reference sequence). Trimming took off 0 bases at V and 0 bases at J, with 2 bases between the two ends. CDR3 length: 13 residues. The CDR3 DNA is TGTGCCAGCAGCCAAGATCCTAACTATGGCTACACCTTC. This translates into CASSQDPNYGYTF.

V is TRBV27 and J is TRBJ2-3; TRBD1 is a possible D gene (5 bases). In germline, CDR1 is MNHEY, CDR2 SMNVEV (reference sequence). The CDR3 sequence is 15 residues long. The V and J ends lost 2 bases and 6 bases respectively, with 15 bases between them. CDR3 sequence reads: CASSLTRQKGDTQYF. CDR3 sequence (DNA): TGTGCCAGCAGTTTAACGCGACAGAAAGGGGATACGCAGTATTTT.

As for this clone: One end of the junction fails to match germline, which may point to a read error. This chain uses TRBV3-1 (or the pseudogene TRBV3-2) with TRBJ2-5; D gene uncertain. Germline V lookup: CDR1 LGHDT, CDR2 YNNKEL (reference sequence). This CDR3 has 12 residues. The CDR3 bases are TGCGACGGACCCGGATTCCAAGAGACCCAGTACTTC. Its translation: CDGPGFQETQYF.

This chain's CDR3 is CASRQTANTGELFF. The CDR3 DNA is TGTGCCAGCCGACAGACTGCGAACACCGGGGAGCTGTTTTTT. This chain connects TRBV2 to TRBJ2-2, with D possibly matching TRBD1 (5 bases). CDR1 is SNHLY and CDR2 is FYNNEI in the germline V gene. The CDR3 runs to 14 residues. With 8 bases removed from V and 0 bases from J, the gap between germline ends came to 10 bases.

Comment on this clone: Relative to the germline gene, one junction end is altered; a read error may explain this. V is TRBV2 and J is TRBJ1-1; perhaps TRBD1 as D (5 bases). The CDR3 is 10 amino acids. Per germline, CDR1 SNHLY and CDR2 FYNNEI. The CDR3 sequence: CASTRGGTRF. For the CDR3, the DNA is TGTGCCAGCACAAGGGGTGGGACGCGGTTT. Supplemented by reference TRBV2 and TRBJ1-1, the full variable domain reads EPEVTQTPSHQVTQMGQEVILRCVPISNHLYFYWYRQILGQKVEFLVSFYNNEISEKSEIFDDQFSVERPDGSNFTLKIRSTKLEDSAMYFCASTRGGTRFGQGTRLTVV.

This chain connects TRBV11-2 to TRBJ1-4, with TRBD1 matching 9 bases. The V segment lost 6 bases and the J segment 1 base; nucleotides outside the gene matches: 6. This CDR3 has 16 amino acids. Germline values: CDR1 SGHAT, CDR2 FQNNGV. CDR3 sequence: CASRWGQGRTNEKLFF. In DNA form, the CDR3 reads TGTGCCAGCAGGTGGGGACAGGGAAGAACTAATGAAAAACTGTTTTTT.

The rearrangement links TRBV24-1 to TRBJ1-1, with TRBD1 as a possible D gene (6 bases). The CDR3 has 13 residues. Germline V gene lookup returns CDR1 KGHDR and CDR2 SFDVKD. V was shortened by 9 bases and J by 0 bases, with 10 bases between the two germline ends. Written as DNA, the CDR3 is TGTGCCACCGAGGACAGCATGAACACTGAAGCTTTCTTT. Protein sequence: CATEDSMNTEAFF.

The chain combines TRBV7-9 with TRBJ1-1; no firm D call. This CDR3 has 12 amino acids. Trimming removed 5 bases from V and 5 bases from J, with 9 bases in between. Germline V gene data show CDR1 as SEHNR and CDR2 as FQNEAQ (reference sequence). CDR3 amino acids: CASSHSETEAFF. The CDR3 region has the DNA TGTGCCAGCAGCCACAGTGAAACTGAAGCTTTCTTT. The full variable domain, in which reference TRBV7-9 and TRBJ1-1 provide the parts outside the CDR3, is DTGVSQNPRHKITKRGQNVTFRCDPISEHNRLYWYRQTLGQGPEFLTYFQNEAQLEKSRLLSDRFSAERPKGSFSTLEIQRTEQGDSAMYLCASSHSETEAFFGQGTRLTVV.

The chain employs TRBV24-1 and TRBJ2-5; TRBD1 aligns across 7 bases. In germline, CDR1 is KGHDR, CDR2 SFDVKD. This CDR3 has 16 amino acids. Trimming cost V 5 bases and J 5 bases; bases outside gene matches: 13. CDR3 nucleotides: TGTGCCACCAGTGGGTTAACAGGGGACGGTGGGGAGACCCAGTACTTC. This encodes CATSGLTGDGGETQYF.

The J gene is TRBJ2-1, the V gene TRBV27; D gene ambiguous. V was trimmed by 3 bases and J by 4 bases, leaving 16 bases between them. The germline V gene encodes CDR1 MNHEY and CDR2 SMNVEV (reference sequence). The CDR3 runs to 16 residues. CDR3 nucleotides: TGTGCCAGCAGTTTTTCCCCCTCTCGGGTGTACAATGAGCAGTTCTTC. As protein: CASSFSPSRVYNEQFF.

V gene TRBV5-5 combines with J gene TRBJ2-5, with D possibly matching TRBD1 (6 bases). V was trimmed by 5 bases and J by 1 base, leaving 9 bases between them. Germline V gene data show CDR1 as SGHKS and CDR2 as YYEKEE (reference sequence). This CDR3 region has 13 residues. The CDR3 DNA reads as TGTGCCAGCAGACAGGGCATCCAAGAGACCCAGTACTTC. Encoded protein: CASRQGIQETQYF.

The gene calls are TRBV3-1 (or the pseudogene TRBV3-2) and TRBJ1-6, with 12 bases that match TRBD1. Trimming removed 4 bases from V and 10 bases from J; junction bases left unmatched: 8. CDR1 and CDR2 (germline): LGHDT, YNNKEL (reference sequence). The CDR3 covers 16 residues. CDR3 in DNA: TGTGCCAGCAGCCGCGGGACAGGGGGCGAGTACTCACCCCTCCACTTT. This codes for CASSRGTGGEYSPLHF.

The rearrangement links TRBV5-6 to TRBJ2-1; no clear D. Trimming removed 4 bases at V and 6 bases at J, with 11 bases between. The CDR3 length is 13 residues. The germline V gene encodes CDR1 SGHDT and CDR2 YYEEEE. CDR3 sequence (DNA): TGTGCCAGCAGCGTTGACACGGGCAATGAGCAGTTCTTC. Translation gives CASSVDTGNEQFF. Looking up the rest from reference TRBV5-6 and TRBJ2-1 gives the full variable domain: DAGVTQSPTHLIKTRGQQVTLRCSPKSGHDTVSWYQQALGQGPQFIFQYYEEEERQRGNFPDRFSGHQFPNYSSELNVNALLLGDSALYLCASSVDTGNEQFFGPGTRLTVL.

CDR3 DNA: TGTGCCAGCAGTGAATTTCTCGCATCAATGAACACTGAAGCTTTCTTT. The encoded protein is CASSEFLASMNTEAFF. V usage is TRBV2 and J usage is TRBJ1-1; D uncertain. Germline V gene lookup returns CDR1 SNHLY and CDR2 FYNNEI. This CDR3 has 16 residues. Trimming removed 2 bases at V and 0 bases at J, with 13 bases between.

V is TRBV30 and J is TRBJ2-2; D unresolved. CDR3 size: 12 residues. Looked up from germline, CDR1 is GTSNPN and CDR2 is SVGIG (reference sequence). Trimming cost V 3 bases and J 1 base, with 3 bases left between them. CDR3 protein: CAWRKNTGELFF. The CDR3 DNA follows: TGTGCCTGGAGAAAGAACACCGGGGAGCTGTTTTTT.

The V and J genes are TRBV2 and TRBJ2-7; no reliable D call. The CDR3 length is 11 residues. V was pared by 4 bases and J by 3 bases, with 4 bases between. Germline loops: CDR1 SNHLY, CDR2 FYNNEI. The chain's CDR3 is CASSGRYEQYV. The CDR3 DNA follows: TGTGCCAGCAGTGGACGCTACGAGCAGTACGTC.

The chain links TRBV4-3 to TRBJ1-3, with TRBD1 identical over 9 bases. From germline, CDR1 is LGHNA and CDR2 YSLEER. V lost 3 bases, J lost 2 bases, and 5 bases stayed unmatched. This CDR3 is built from 16 residues. The CDR3, as DNA: TGCGCCAGCAGCCACGACCGACAGGGGGCTGGAAACACCATATATTTT. Protein: CASSHDRQGAGNTIYF.